These 21 T cell receptor beta chains came from one sample sequenced in a study of cytomegalovirus exposure and HLA in healthy donors. The PCR ran on 60 Vbeta and 13 Jbeta primers. Clones were read by immunoSEQ multiplex PCR, and TCRdb kept only the in-frame ones, dropping some. The sample yields approximately 180,000 clones, under 85% seen once. The specimen was PBMCs. The receptors were gathered from a man aged 18 to 30 in good health and CMV-seronegative.

This chain uses TRBV18 with TRBJ2-3, with TRBD2 matching over 7 bases. With V trimmed by 2 bases and J by 1 base, 9 bases remained unmatched. The CDR3 is 17 residues long. Germline CDR1 and CDR2: KGHSH and LQKENI. The CDR3 nucleotides read TGTGCCAGCTCACCAGGGAGGGGTGTTAGTGGCACAGATACGCAGTATTTT. This codes for CASSPGRGVSGTDTQYF.

In its sample, this clone was seen once. This sequence joins TRBV2 and TRBJ1-4; the D gene is possibly TRBD1 (5 bases). Looked up from germline, CDR1 is SNHLY and CDR2 is FYNNEI. V was trimmed by 8 bases and J by 6 bases, leaving 13 bases between them. CDR3 length: 13 amino acids. The CDR3 coding sequence is TGTGCCAGCGCGGGGGGGGTCGATGAAAAACTGTTTTTT. Translated, it gives CASAGGVDEKLFF.

V gene TRBV18 combines with J gene TRBJ2-1, with TRBD1 matching over 9 bases. Per germline, CDR1 KGHSH and CDR2 LQKENI. The V segment lost 5 bases and the J segment 1 base; nucleotides outside the gene matches: 3. This CDR3 is 15 amino acids long. This chain's CDR3 is CASSWTGDSYNEQFF. CDR3 DNA: TGTGCCAGCTCATGGACAGGGGATTCCTACAATGAGCAGTTCTTC. Looking up the rest from reference TRBV18 and TRBJ2-1 gives the full variable domain: NAGVMQNPRHLVRRRGQEARLRCSPMKGHSHVYWYRQLPEEGLKFMVYLQKENIIDESGMPKERFSAEFPKEGPSILRIQQVVRGDSAAYFCASSWTGDSYNEQFFGPGTRLTVL.

The chain couples TRBV7-3 to TRBJ1-1; no reliable D call. The CDR3 extends over 16 amino acids. Germline V gene data show CDR1 as SGHTA and CDR2 as FQGTGA. Trimming removed 4 bases at V and 1 base at J, with 16 bases between. The CDR3 sequence is CASSSPVGEENTEAFF. In DNA form, the CDR3 reads TGTGCCAGCAGCTCCCCCGTCGGGGAAGAGAACACTGAAGCTTTCTTT. The entire variable domain, with the rest obtained from reference TRBV7-3 and TRBJ1-1, is as follows: GAGVSQTPSNKVTEKGKYVELRCDPISGHTALYWYRQSLGQGPEFLIYFQGTGAADDSGLPNDRFFAVRPEGSVSTLKIQRTERGDSAVYLCASSSPVGEENTEAFFGQGTRLTVV.

The rearrangement uses TRBV2 and TRBJ1-2; no clear D gene. The germline gives CDR1 SNHLY, CDR2 FYNNEI. The CDR3 covers 15 residues. Trimming stripped 4 bases from V and 8 bases from J, with 20 bases between. CDR3 amino acids: CASSGELPSMIGYTF. The CDR3 nucleotides are TGTGCCAGCAGTGGCGAGCTTCCTTCTATGATCGGCTACACCTTC.

A few counts support this clone. This sequence joins TRBV4-1 and TRBJ2-7; a possible D gene is TRBD1 (5 bases). The V gene's germline CDR1 is MGHRA and CDR2 YSYEKL. V was cut by 0 bases and J by 2 bases, with 11 bases left in between. CDR3 size: 15 residues. This chain's CDR3 is CASSQDLDMAYEQYF. In DNA, the CDR3 is TGCGCCAGCAGCCAAGATCTGGACATGGCCTACGAGCAGTACTTC.

The CDR3 coding sequence is TGTGCCAGCAGTTTACCAGGGGGCATTGAAAAACTGTTTTTT. It encodes CASSLPGGIEKLFF. The gene calls are TRBV25-1 and TRBJ1-4, with 8 bases lining up with TRBD1. Germline lookup yields CDR1 MGHDK and CDR2 SYGVNS. With V trimmed by 5 bases and J by 7 bases, 6 bases remained unmatched. The CDR3 runs 14 residues.

V gene TRBV14 combines with J gene TRBJ2-7; D is possibly TRBD2 (9 bases). This CDR3 region has 20 residues. The V gene's germline CDR1 is SGHDN and CDR2 FVKESK. V lost 3 bases and J 7 bases, leaving 34 bases between the germline ends. CDR3 protein: CASSQGSRGRLTSGQLEQYF. The CDR3 DNA sequence: TGTGCCAGCAGCCAGGGGAGCAGGGGGCGACTGACTAGCGGCCAGTTGGAGCAGTACTTC.

CDR3 in DNA: TGTGCCAGCAGTGGCCAAGGACTAGCGGGAATCTCAGATACGCAGTATTTT. Encoded protein: CASSGQGLAGISDTQYF. The rearrangement uses TRBV6-1 and TRBJ2-3; 12 bases are shared with TRBD2. Germline trimming cut 4 bases from V and 4 bases from J; bases unmatched to any gene: 9. Germline V gene data show CDR1 as MNHNS and CDR2 as SASEGT. The CDR3 contains 17 residues.

The chain has TRBV6-5 and TRBJ2-3; 9 nucleotides match TRBD2. Germline V gene data show CDR1 as MNHEY and CDR2 as SVGAGI. The CDR3 spans 14 residues. Trimming at V came to 6 bases and at J to 3 bases, leaving 4 bases not matched to a gene. CDR3 sequence reads: CASSIAGVTDTQYF. Here the CDR3 DNA reads TGTGCCAGCAGCATAGCGGGGGTAACAGATACGCAGTATTTT.

The chain joins TRBV15 to TRBJ1-3; tentatively, D is TRBD1 (5 bases). V gave up 9 bases and J gave up 0 bases, with 9 bases separating them. Germline-derived CDR1 and CDR2 are LNHNV and YYDKDF (reference sequence). The CDR3 runs 13 residues. The CDR3 reads CATRQISGNTIYF. The CDR3 bases are TGTGCCACTAGACAGATCTCTGGAAACACCATATATTTT.

This chain joins TRBV7-8 and TRBJ2-7, with D perhaps TRBD1 (7 bases). Trimming shortened V by 4 bases and J by 2 bases, and 12 bases separated the two germline ends. Germline V CDR1 and CDR2: SGHVS, FQNEAQ. The CDR3 runs 14 residues. The CDR3 DNA reads as TGTGCCAGCAGCTCAGGGGGGAAAACCTACGAGCAGTACTTC. This gives the protein CASSSGGKTYEQYF.

V gene TRBV28 combines with J gene TRBJ1-2; 8 bases agree with TRBD1. V lost 7 bases, J lost 3 bases, and 10 bases stayed unmatched. The CDR3 has 15 amino acids. Germline CDR1 and CDR2: MDHEN and SYDVKM. The CDR3 DNA sequence: TGTGCCAGCACTACCCGGGACAGGCTCCACTATGGCTACACCTTC. Translated, it gives CASTTRDRLHYGYTF.

The chain links TRBV5-6 to TRBJ1-6; tentative D call: TRBD1 (5 bases). Trimming left V 6 bases short and J 7 bases short, with 17 bases between. The CDR3 totals 15 residues. Germline-derived CDR1 and CDR2 are SGHDT and YYEEEE. CDR3 amino acids: CASTKSGGWNSPLHF. The CDR3 nucleotides read TGTGCCAGCACCAAAAGCGGGGGTTGGAATTCACCCCTCCACTTT.

The rearrangement uses TRBV28 and TRBJ2-1; TRBD1 might be the D (6 bases). Trimming took off 5 bases at V and 0 bases at J, with 14 bases between the two ends. This CDR3 has 16 residues. In germline, CDR1 is MDHEN, CDR2 SYDVKM. CDR3 amino acids: CASSIPRGSSYNEQFF. DNA of the CDR3: TGTGCCAGCAGTATACCAAGGGGGAGCTCCTACAATGAGCAGTTCTTC.

This chain joins TRBV27 and TRBJ2-7, with 7 bases fitting TRBD1. The CDR3 length is 13 residues. Germline lookup yields CDR1 MNHEY and CDR2 SMNVEV (reference sequence). V shed 3 bases and J 6 bases; nucleotides not matched to a gene: 5. CDR3 region: CASSFRQGGEQYF. CDR3 nucleotides: TGTGCCAGCAGTTTCAGACAGGGTGGCGAGCAGTACTTC.

V usage is TRBV5-1 and J usage is TRBJ2-2, with 8 nucleotides matching TRBD1. The CDR3 extends over 15 amino acids. With 0 bases clipped from V and 5 bases from J, the junction kept 3 bases outside the gene matches. Germline CDR1 and CDR2: SGHRS and YFSETQ. The CDR3 protein is CASSLGTGSTGELFF. In DNA form, the CDR3 reads TGCGCCAGCAGCTTGGGGACAGGGTCAACCGGGGAGCTGTTTTTT. The full variable domain, in which reference TRBV5-1 and TRBJ2-2 provide the parts outside the CDR3, is KAGVTQTPRYLIKTRGQQVTLSCSPISGHRSVSWYQQTPGQGLQFLFEYFSETQRNKGNFPGRFSGRQFSNSRSEMNVSTLELGDSALYLCASSLGTGSTGELFFGEGSRLTVL.

The chain has TRBV10-3 and TRBJ1-1, with 9 bases lining up with TRBD1. This CDR3 has 13 residues. Looked up from germline, CDR1 is ENHRY and CDR2 is SYGVKD. Unmatched junction bases numbered 7, after V lost 11 bases and J lost 3 bases. CDR3 DNA sequence: TGTGCCGGCTCGGGACAGGGCCACACTGAAGCTTTCTTT. It is translated as CAGSGQGHTEAFF.

This clone showed up just a few times. The rearrangement joins TRBV7-6 to TRBJ1-3; D not certain. Germline loops: CDR1 SGHVS, CDR2 FNYEAQ. CDR3 length: 14 amino acids. The ends were cut back, 5 bases at V and 3 bases at J, with 11 bases in the middle. CDR3 region: CASSPPGVGNTIYF. The CDR3 nucleotides are TGTGCCAGCAGCCCGCCCGGGGTTGGAAACACCATATATTTT.

V gene TRBV6-4 combines with J gene TRBJ1-2; tentatively, D is TRBD1 (5 bases). The CDR3 is made up of 17 amino acids. Looked up from germline, CDR1 is MRHNA and CDR2 is SNTAGT. V lost 2 bases and J 4 bases, leaving 20 bases between the germline ends. CDR3 sequence: CASSDTSAGGIGYGYTF. The CDR3 coding sequence is TGTGCCAGCAGTGACACCAGCGCCGGGGGAATAGGCTATGGCTACACCTTC.

The V gene is TRBV4-1, the J gene TRBJ1-5; D call uncertain. In germline, CDR1 is MGHRA, CDR2 YSYEKL. V lost 0 bases and J 5 bases, leaving 5 bases between the germline ends. The CDR3 is 13 amino acids. In DNA form, the CDR3 reads TGCGCCAGCAGCCAAGATACTTATCAGCCCCAGCATTTT. Protein product: CASSQDTYQPQHF.